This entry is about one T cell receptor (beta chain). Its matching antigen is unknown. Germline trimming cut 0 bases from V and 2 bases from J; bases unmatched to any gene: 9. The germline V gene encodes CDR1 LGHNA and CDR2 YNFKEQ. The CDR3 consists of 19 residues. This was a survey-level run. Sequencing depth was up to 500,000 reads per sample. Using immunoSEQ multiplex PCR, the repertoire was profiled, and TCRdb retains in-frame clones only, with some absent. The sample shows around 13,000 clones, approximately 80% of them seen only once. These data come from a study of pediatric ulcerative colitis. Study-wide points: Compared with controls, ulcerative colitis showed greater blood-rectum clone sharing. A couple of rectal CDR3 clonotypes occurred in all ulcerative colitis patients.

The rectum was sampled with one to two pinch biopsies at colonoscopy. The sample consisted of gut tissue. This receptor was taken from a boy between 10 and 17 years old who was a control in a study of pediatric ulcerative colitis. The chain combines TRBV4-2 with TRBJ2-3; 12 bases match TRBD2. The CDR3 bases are TGTGCCAGCAGCCAAGATCTTCCCCTAGCGGGAGGGGACACAGATACGCAGTATTTT. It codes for CASSQDLPLAGGDTDTQYF.